Reported below is one TCR beta chain. Its target is not known. The data were produced by immunoSEQ multiplex PCR, yet TCRdb's version contains in-frame clones alone and is incomplete. The repertoire consists of 21,000 or so clones, with approximately 80% occurring once and the leading ten covering around 3.4%. Germline lookup yields CDR1 SGHRS and CDR2 YFSETQ. The CDR3 contains 14 residues. V lost 0 bases and J 3 bases, leaving 9 bases between the germline ends. This record belongs to a study of tumor-infiltrating lymphocytes in localized non-small cell lung cancer. Study outcomes and limitations: Technical variation could not be separated from intratumor heterogeneity here. Compared with uninvolved lung, tumors showed higher T cell infiltration by TCRbeta sequencing. Tumor T-cell fraction was not associated with recurrence-free survival.

Sequencing was done on a sample of lung tumor tissue. The V gene is TRBV5-1, the J gene TRBJ1-2; D not resolved. This TCR was sampled from a human donor with non-small cell lung cancer. The CDR3 spells CASSLAGSDYGYTF. For the CDR3, the DNA is TGCGCCAGCAGCTTGGCGGGTTCGGACTATGGCTACACCTTC.